This is a list of T cell receptor beta chains from one sample in a study of blood T cell repertoires in COVID-19. Assay used: immunoSEQ multiplex PCR; TCRdb lists only in-frame clones, some missing. The table lists roughly 250,000 clones, about nine tenths of them singletons, with just over 7% in the top ten. What was sequenced was peripheral blood. The receptors shown here come from a man aged 55 to 70 who had recovered from COVID-19. Each CDR3 is given with its conserved first and last residue. Fields, in order: D gene, V gene, CDR3 length, J gene, clone size, CDR3 protein, CDR3 DNA. A D gene is named only where the DNA matches it firmly. Not every row has a clone size; where given, it reads once, few, many or a size class.

D: .; V: TRBV5-1; length: 14; J: TRBJ1-2; size: .; CDR3: CASSPGGGNYGYTF; DNA: TGCGCCAGCAGCCCTGGTGGAGGGAACTATGGCTACACCTTC
D: TRBD1; V: TRBV25-1; length: 11; J: TRBJ1-1; size: .; CDR3: CASGRGTEAFF; DNA: TGTGCCAGCGGCAGGGGGACTGAAGCTTTCTTT
D: TRBD1; V: TRBV28; length: 14; J: TRBJ2-4; size: .; CDR3: CASSVTTGGHIQYF; DNA: TGTGCCAGCAGTGTCACGACAGGGGGGCACATTCAGTACTTC
D: TRBD2; V: TRBV11-2; length: 14; J: TRBJ2-2; size: .; CDR3: CASSPGLSTGELFF; DNA: TGTGCCAGCAGCCCGGGACTATCCACCGGGGAGCTGTTTTTT
D: TRBD1; V: TRBV6-5; length: 15; J: TRBJ1-1; size: .; CDR3: CASSRTGEMNTEAFF; DNA: TGTGCCAGCAGCAGGACAGGGGAAATGAACACTGAAGCTTTCTTT
D: .; V: TRBV28; length: 15; J: TRBJ1-4; size: few; CDR3: CASSLGGEGGEKLFF; DNA: TGTGCCAGCAGTTTAGGTGGGGAGGGAGGTGAAAAACTGTTTTTT
D: TRBD1; V: TRBV9; length: 15; J: TRBJ1-4; size: .; CDR3: CASSVQGEANEKLFF; DNA: TGTGCCAGCAGCGTCCAGGGGGAAGCTAATGAAAAACTGTTTTTT
D: TRBD1; V: TRBV5-1; length: 18; J: TRBJ2-6; size: .; CDR3: CASSPGDRAFAGANVLTF; DNA: TGCGCCAGCAGCCCGGGGGACAGGGCGTTCGCTGGGGCCAACGTCCTGACTTTC
D: TRBD1; V: TRBV5-1; length: 16; J: TRBJ2-2; size: .; CDR3: CASSSAGGISTGELFF; DNA: TGCGCCAGCAGTTCCGCAGGGGGCATCAGCACCGGGGAGCTGTTTTTT
D: TRBD1; V: TRBV7-8; length: 15; J: TRBJ1-1; size: .; CDR3: CASSGRTGENTEAFF; DNA: TGTGCCAGCAGCGGCAGAACAGGGGAGAACACTGAAGCTTTCTTT
D: .; V: TRBV24-1; length: 13; J: TRBJ2-1; size: .; CDR3: CATSDRGQSKQFF; DNA: TGTGCCACCAGTGACCGAGGACAGTCGAAGCAGTTCTTC
D: .; V: TRBV6-6; length: 16; J: TRBJ1-4; size: .; CDR3: CASSYPGTTAGGKLFF; DNA: TGTGCCAGCAGTTACCCCGGGACCACCGCGGGAGGAAAACTGTTTTTT
D: .; V: TRBV2; length: 13; J: TRBJ2-3; size: .; CDR3: CASSAQGGDTQYF; DNA: TGTGCCAGCAGCGCACAGGGGGGGGATACGCAGTATTTT
D: .; V: TRBV30; length: 14; J: TRBJ1-1; size: .; CDR3: CAWRGAGGKAEAFF; DNA: TGTGCCTGGAGGGGCGCCGGAGGGAAAGCTGAAGCTTTCTTT
D: TRBD1; V: TRBV18; length: 15; J: TRBJ1-1; size: .; CDR3: CARVRTGWRSTEAFF; DNA: TGTGCCAGAGTTAGGACAGGGTGGAGATCCACTGAAGCTTTCTTT
D: .; V: TRBV7-8; length: 15; J: TRBJ1-1; size: .; CDR3: CASSLGTQGSTEAFF; DNA: TGTGCCAGCAGCTTAGGGACGCAGGGTTCGACTGAAGCTTTCTTT
D: TRBD2; V: TRBV6-2/TRBV6-3; length: 16; J: TRBJ2-1; size: .; CDR3: CASSYKAGGSYNEQFF; DNA: TGTGCCAGCAGTTACAAAGCGGGGGGTTCCTACAATGAGCAGTTCTTC
D: TRBD1; V: TRBV19; length: 14; J: TRBJ2-5; size: .; CDR3: CASRKQGGQETQYF; DNA: TGTGCCAGTAGGAAACAGGGGGGCCAAGAGACCCAGTACTTC
D: .; V: TRBV30; length: 15; J: TRBJ2-3; size: .; CDR3: CAWSVAAGAVDTQYF; DNA: TGTGCCTGGAGTGTCGCGGCAGGGGCAGTAGATACGCAGTATTTT
D: .; V: TRBV18; length: 12; J: TRBJ2-5; size: .; CDR3: CASSAGKETQYF; DNA: TGTGCCAGCTCAGCAGGAAAAGAGACCCAGTACTTC
D: .; V: TRBV5-4; length: 13; J: TRBJ1-6; size: once; CDR3: CAPSAGLGSPLHF; DNA: TGTGCCCCGTCTGCGGGTCTCGGGTCACCCCTCCACTTT
D: .; V: TRBV10-2; length: 14; J: TRBJ2-3; size: .; CDR3: CASRSGRDTDTQYF; DNA: TGCGCCAGCAGGTCTGGGCGGGACACAGATACGCAGTATTTT
D: TRBD2; V: TRBV18; length: 15; J: TRBJ2-5; size: .; CDR3: CASSNLAGGQETQYF; DNA: TGTGCCAGCTCAAACCTAGCGGGAGGCCAAGAGACCCAGTACTTC
D: .; V: TRBV12-3/TRBV12-4; length: 13; J: TRBJ1-5; size: few; CDR3: CASSSSSEQPQHF; DNA: TGTGCCAGCAGCTCATCGAGCGAACAGCCCCAGCATTTT
D: .; V: TRBV15; length: 15; J: TRBJ1-2; size: .; CDR3: CATSRDLGGNYGYTF; DNA: TGTGCCACCAGCAGAGATCTTGGAGGAAACTATGGCTACACCTTC
D: .; V: TRBV10-3; length: 14; J: TRBJ2-3; size: .; CDR3: CAISAGMQTDTQYF; DNA: TGTGCCATCAGCGCCGGGATGCAAACAGATACGCAGTATTTT
D: TRBD1; V: TRBV5-1; length: 15; J: TRBJ2-2; size: .; CDR3: CASSLMDRTGGELFF; DNA: TGCGCCAGCAGCCTAATGGACAGGACGGGCGGGGAGCTGTTTTTT
D: .; V: TRBV20-1; length: 11; J: TRBJ2-5; size: .; CDR3: CSARTQETQYF; DNA: TGCAGTGCTAGAACTCAAGAGACCCAGTACTTC
D: .; V: TRBV4-2; length: 17; J: TRBJ1-1; size: few; CDR3: CASSQAVLDSLNTEAFF; DNA: TGTGCCAGCAGCCAAGCCGTTTTAGACAGCCTGAACACTGAAGCTTTCTTT
D: .; V: TRBV11-2; length: 11; J: TRBJ2-7; size: .; CDR3: CASSLVNLQYF; DNA: TGTGCCAGCAGCTTAGTTAATCTGCAGTACTTC
D: .; V: TRBV5-1; length: 13; J: TRBJ2-3; size: .; CDR3: CASKNPQTDTQYF; DNA: TGCGCCAGCAAGAACCCCCAGACAGATACGCAGTATTTT
D: .; V: TRBV7-2; length: 13; J: TRBJ2-1; size: .; CDR3: CASSSGVFDEQFF; DNA: TGTGCCAGCAGCTCAGGGGTGTTCGATGAGCAGTTCTTC
D: .; V: TRBV12-3/TRBV12-4; length: 13; J: TRBJ1-3; size: .; CDR3: CASSPGQLNTIYF; DNA: TGTGCCAGCAGCCCCGGACAGCTAAACACCATATATTTT
D: .; V: TRBV1; length: 17; J: TRBJ1-1; size: .; CDR3: CTSSQGRQGNMNTEAFF; DNA: TGCACCAGCAGCCAAGGTAGACAGGGAAACATGAACACTGAAGCTTTCTTT
D: TRBD1; V: TRBV5-1; length: 14; J: TRBJ1-4; size: once; CDR3: CASSLTGGNEKLFF; DNA: TGCGCCAGCAGTCTGACAGGGGGGAATGAAAAACTGTTTTTT
D: .; V: TRBV7-2; length: 14; J: TRBJ2-3; size: .; CDR3: CASRPGTHTDTQYF; DNA: TGTGCCAGCAGACCAGGGACTCACACAGATACGCAGTATTTT
D: TRBD2; V: TRBV9; length: 17; J: TRBJ2-3; size: once; CDR3: CASSAILGGAGTDTQYF; DNA: TGTGCCAGCAGCGCTATTCTCGGGGGGGCCGGCACAGATACGCAGTATTTT
D: TRBD2; V: TRBV15; length: 12; J: TRBJ2-3; size: once; CDR3: CATSVSTSAQYF; DNA: TGTGCCACCAGCGTCAGTACTAGCGCGCAGTATTTT
D: .; V: TRBV5-1; length: 14; J: TRBJ1-1; size: few; CDR3: CASSKITGNTEAFF; DNA: TGCGCCAGCAGCAAGATCACAGGGAACACTGAAGCTTTCTTT
D: TRBD1; V: TRBV6-2/TRBV6-3; length: 15; J: TRBJ1-5; size: .; CDR3: CASSYSTGFGQPQHF; DNA: TGTGCCAGCAGTTACTCGACAGGGTTCGGTCAGCCCCAGCATTTT
D: TRBD1; V: TRBV11-3; length: 15; J: TRBJ2-3; size: .; CDR3: CASSLLGTGADTQYF; DNA: TGTGCCAGCAGCTTGCTCGGGACAGGTGCGGATACGCAGTATTTT
D: .; V: TRBV24-1; length: 16; J: TRBJ2-5; size: .; CDR3: CATSEFKGRGVGTQYF; DNA: TGTGCCACCAGTGAGTTTAAGGGCAGGGGAGTAGGGACCCAGTACTTC
D: .; V: TRBV7-9; length: 15; J: TRBJ2-3; size: .; CDR3: CASSSGVAVTDTQYF; DNA: TGTGCCAGCAGCTCCGGGGTAGCCGTAACAGATACGCAGTATTTT
D: TRBD1; V: TRBV6-1; length: 18; J: TRBJ2-5; size: .; CDR3: CASSEGRQGGRRQETQYF; DNA: TGTGCCAGCAGTGAAGGAAGACAGGGCGGACGCCGACAAGAGACCCAGTACTTC
D: .; V: TRBV5-8; length: 16; J: TRBJ2-1; size: .; CDR3: CASSLRGASSYNEQFF; DNA: TGTGCCAGCAGCTTGCGGGGGGCTAGCTCCTACAATGAGCAGTTCTTC
D: .; V: TRBV27; length: 13; J: TRBJ2-6; size: few; CDR3: CASRQSGANVLTF; DNA: TGTGCCAGCAGACAGTCTGGGGCCAACGTCCTGACTTTC
D: TRBD1; V: TRBV28; length: 14; J: TRBJ1-6; size: few; CDR3: CATQAWAGGSPLHF; DNA: TGTGCCACCCAAGCTTGGGCAGGGGGTTCACCCCTCCACTTT
D: TRBD1; V: TRBV3-1/TRBV3-2; length: 14; J: TRBJ1-2; size: .; CDR3: CASSREQGAYGYTF; DNA: TGTGCCAGCAGCCGAGAACAGGGGGCCTATGGCTACACCTTC
D: TRBD1; V: TRBV15; length: 17; J: TRBJ1-6; size: .; CDR3: CATSRIGGGQGNSPLHF; DNA: TGTGCCACCAGCAGAATCGGGGGGGGACAGGGCAATTCACCCCTCCACTTT
D: .; V: TRBV3-1/TRBV3-2; length: 12; J: TRBJ2-2; size: .; CDR3: CASNRNTGELFF; DNA: TGTGCCAGCAACAGGAACACCGGGGAGCTGTTTTTT
D: .; V: TRBV3-1/TRBV3-2; length: 15; J: TRBJ2-3; size: .; CDR3: CASSIAVTSTDTQYF; DNA: TGTGCCAGCAGCATAGCGGTGACTAGCACAGATACGCAGTATTTT
D: TRBD2; V: TRBV24-1; length: 14; J: TRBJ2-3; size: .; CDR3: CATSDRGGTDTQYF; DNA: TGTGCCACCAGTGACCGGGGGGGGACAGATACGCAGTATTTT
D: .; V: TRBV18; length: 13; J: TRBJ1-3; size: .; CDR3: CASSSQSGNTIYF; DNA: TGTGCCAGCTCCTCGCAGTCCGGAAACACCATATATTTT